The source of this T cell receptor beta chain is a study of blood T cell repertoires in COVID-19. Study at large: In each case, the material was cDNA or gDNA derived from T cells, B-cell-depleted T cells, or PBMCs.

The germline gives CDR1 SGHRS, CDR2 YFSETQ. V shed 3 bases, J shed 6 bases, and the junction held 5 bases outside the gene matches. This CDR3 is built from 13 residues. Original handling: Estimation of nucleated cell counts was performed using reference gene primer amplification. Assay: immunoSEQ multiplex PCR; the TCRdb copy retains only in-frame clones and omits some. That table gives V, J and clone size, and the DNA gave D and trimming. The sample lists 85,000 to 130,000 clones, about 89% occurring once. The chain links TRBV5-1 to TRBJ1-1; 7 bases are shared with TRBD1. Sequencing was done on a sample of peripheral blood. The sequence derives from a human donor in a cohort sampled during active COVID-19. The CDR3 is CASSSTGTAEAFF. The CDR3 nucleotides are TGCGCCAGCAGCTCGACAGGGACAGCTGAAGCTTTCTTT.